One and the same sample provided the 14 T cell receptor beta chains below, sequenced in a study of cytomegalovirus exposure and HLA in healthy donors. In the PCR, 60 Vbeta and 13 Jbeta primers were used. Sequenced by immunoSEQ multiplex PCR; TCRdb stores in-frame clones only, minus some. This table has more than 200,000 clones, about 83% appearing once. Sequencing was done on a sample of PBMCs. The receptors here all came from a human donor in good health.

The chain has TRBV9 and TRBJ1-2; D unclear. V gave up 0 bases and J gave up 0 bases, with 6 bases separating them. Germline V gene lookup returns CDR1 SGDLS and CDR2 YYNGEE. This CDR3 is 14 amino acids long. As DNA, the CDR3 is TGTGCCAGCAGCGTAGATCCAGCTAACTATGGCTACACCTTC. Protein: CASSVDPANYGYTF.

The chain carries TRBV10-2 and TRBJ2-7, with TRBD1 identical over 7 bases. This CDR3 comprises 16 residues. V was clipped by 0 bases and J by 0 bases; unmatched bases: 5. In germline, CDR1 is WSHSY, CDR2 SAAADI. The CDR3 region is CASSESRGTVSYEQYF. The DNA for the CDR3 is TGCGCCAGCAGTGAGTCCAGGGGGACAGTCTCCTACGAGCAGTACTTC.

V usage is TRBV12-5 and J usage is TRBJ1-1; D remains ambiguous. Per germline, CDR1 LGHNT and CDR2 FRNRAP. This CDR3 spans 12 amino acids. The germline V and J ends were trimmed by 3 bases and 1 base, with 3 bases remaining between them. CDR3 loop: CASGLQNTEAFF. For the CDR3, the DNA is TGTGCTAGTGGTTTACAGAACACTGAAGCTTTCTTT.

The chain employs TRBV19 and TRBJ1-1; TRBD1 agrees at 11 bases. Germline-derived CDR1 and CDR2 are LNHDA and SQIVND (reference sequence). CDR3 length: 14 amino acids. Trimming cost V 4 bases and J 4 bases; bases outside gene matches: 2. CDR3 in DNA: TGTGCCAGTAGTACGGACAGGGGGCTCACTGAAGCTTTCTTT. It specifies CASSTDRGLTEAFF.

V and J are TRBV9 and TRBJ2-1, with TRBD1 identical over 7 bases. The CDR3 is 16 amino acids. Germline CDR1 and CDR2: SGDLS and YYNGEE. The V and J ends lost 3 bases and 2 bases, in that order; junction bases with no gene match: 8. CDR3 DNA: TGTGCCAGCAGCGAGACAGGGACACCAGCCTACAATGAGCAGTTCTTC. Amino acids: CASSETGTPAYNEQFF.

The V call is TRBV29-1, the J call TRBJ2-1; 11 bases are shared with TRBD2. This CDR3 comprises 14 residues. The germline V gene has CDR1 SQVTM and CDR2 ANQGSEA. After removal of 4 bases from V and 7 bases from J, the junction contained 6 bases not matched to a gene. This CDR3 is CSVVTSGSSNEQFF. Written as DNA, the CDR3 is TGCAGCGTTGTTACTAGCGGGAGCTCAAATGAGCAGTTCTTC.

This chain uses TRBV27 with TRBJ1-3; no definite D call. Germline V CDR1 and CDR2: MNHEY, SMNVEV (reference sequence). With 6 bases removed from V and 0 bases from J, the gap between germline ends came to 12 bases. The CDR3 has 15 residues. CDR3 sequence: CASRKRRPSGNTIYF. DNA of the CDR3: TGTGCCAGCAGGAAGAGGAGGCCCTCTGGAAACACCATATATTTT.

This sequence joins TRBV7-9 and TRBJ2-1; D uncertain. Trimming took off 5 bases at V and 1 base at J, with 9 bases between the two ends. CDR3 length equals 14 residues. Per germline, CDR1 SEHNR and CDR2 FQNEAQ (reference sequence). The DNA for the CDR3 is TGTGCCAGCAGCCGACATGGGTCCTACAATGAGCAGTTCTTC. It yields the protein CASSRHGSYNEQFF.

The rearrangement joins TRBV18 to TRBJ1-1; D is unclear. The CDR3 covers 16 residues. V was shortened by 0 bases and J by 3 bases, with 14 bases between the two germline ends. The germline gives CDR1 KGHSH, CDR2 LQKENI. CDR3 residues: CASSPPVRVPHTEAFF. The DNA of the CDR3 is TGTGCCAGCTCACCACCGGTCCGGGTGCCCCACACTGAAGCTTTCTTT.

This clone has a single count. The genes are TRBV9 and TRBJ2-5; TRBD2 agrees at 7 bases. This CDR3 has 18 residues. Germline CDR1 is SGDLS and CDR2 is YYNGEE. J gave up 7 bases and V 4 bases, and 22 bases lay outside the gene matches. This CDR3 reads CASSPEPLTTKRDATQYF. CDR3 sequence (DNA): TGTGCCAGCAGCCCGGAACCCCTTACGACCAAGCGGGATGCGACCCAGTACTTC.

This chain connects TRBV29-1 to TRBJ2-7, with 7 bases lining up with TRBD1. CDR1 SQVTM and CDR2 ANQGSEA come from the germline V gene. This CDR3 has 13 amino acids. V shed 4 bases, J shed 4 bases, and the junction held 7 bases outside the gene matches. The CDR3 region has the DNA TGCAGCGTTGTGACAGGGTTAACTTACGAGCAGTACTTC. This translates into CSVVTGLTYEQYF.

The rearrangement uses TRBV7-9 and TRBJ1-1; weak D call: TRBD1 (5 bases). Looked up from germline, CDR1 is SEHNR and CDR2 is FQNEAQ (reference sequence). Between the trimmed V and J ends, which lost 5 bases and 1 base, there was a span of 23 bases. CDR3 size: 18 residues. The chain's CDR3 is CASSQSQLKGYPNTEAFF. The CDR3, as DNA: TGTGCCAGCAGCCAAAGCCAGCTTAAGGGGTACCCGAACACTGAAGCTTTCTTT.

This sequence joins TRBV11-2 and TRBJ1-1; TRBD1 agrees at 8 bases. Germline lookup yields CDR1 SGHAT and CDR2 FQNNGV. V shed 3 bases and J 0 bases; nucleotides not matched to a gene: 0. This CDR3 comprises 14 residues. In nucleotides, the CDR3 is TGTGCCAGCAGCTTGGGACAGGTGAACACTGAAGCTTTCTTT. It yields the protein CASSLGQVNTEAFF.

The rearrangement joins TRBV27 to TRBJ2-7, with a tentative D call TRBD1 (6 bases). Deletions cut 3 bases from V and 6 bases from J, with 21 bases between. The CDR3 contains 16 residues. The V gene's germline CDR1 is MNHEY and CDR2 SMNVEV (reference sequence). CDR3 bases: TGTGCCAGCAGTTTCGCACCAACAGGGACCCCCTTCGAGCAGTACTTC. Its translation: CASSFAPTGTPFEQYF.